Presented here are 3 T cell receptor beta chains from one specimen sequenced in a study of siplizumab effects on memory and regulatory T cells. Clones were read by immunoSEQ multiplex PCR, and TCRdb kept only the in-frame ones, dropping some. Among some 110,000 clones listed, 85% to 95% were seen once. Sequencing was performed on Tregs sorted from blood. The receptors shown here come from a human donor in good health.

The gene calls are TRBV5-1 and TRBJ1-4; D gene uncertain. V lost 4 bases and J lost 12, with 13 bases in between. Per germline, CDR1 SGHRS and CDR2 YFSETQ. CDR3 size: 12 residues. The CDR3 protein is CASSPDGVELFF. The DNA of the CDR3 is TGCGCCAGCAGCCCGGATGGGGTGGAACTGTTTTTT.

The chain has TRBV7-3 and TRBJ2-3; possibly TRBD1 for D (6 bases). There are 15 residues in the CDR3. Germline lookup yields CDR1 SGHTA and CDR2 FQGTGA. Trimming took 6 bases from V and 1 from J, leaving 14 bases between them. The CDR3 DNA sequence: TGTGCCAGCAGTAGATCCCGACAGGGCACAGATACGCAGTATTTT. Translation gives CASSRSRQGTDTQYF.

The chain carries TRBV5-1 and TRBJ2-1; D is undetermined. The CDR3 runs 16 residues. Trimming left V 0 bases short and J 2 bases short, with 12 bases between. The germline V gene has CDR1 SGHRS and CDR2 YFSETQ. The CDR3 here is CASSLARDQTYNEQFF. CDR3 coding DNA: TGCGCCAGCAGCTTGGCCCGAGACCAGACCTACAATGAGCAGTTCTTC.